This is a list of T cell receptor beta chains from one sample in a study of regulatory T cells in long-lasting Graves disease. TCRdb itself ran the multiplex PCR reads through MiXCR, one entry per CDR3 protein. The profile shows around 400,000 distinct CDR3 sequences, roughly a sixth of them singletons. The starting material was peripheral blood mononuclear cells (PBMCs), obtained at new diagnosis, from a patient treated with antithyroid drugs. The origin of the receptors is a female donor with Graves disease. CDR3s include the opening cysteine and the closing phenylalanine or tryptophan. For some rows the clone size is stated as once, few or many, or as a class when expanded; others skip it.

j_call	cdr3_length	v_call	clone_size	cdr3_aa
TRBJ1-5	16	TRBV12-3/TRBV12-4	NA	CASSFRPGLLNQPQHF
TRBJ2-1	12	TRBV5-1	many	CASSDDRNEQFF
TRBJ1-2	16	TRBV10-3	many	CAISETPGGPDRGYTF
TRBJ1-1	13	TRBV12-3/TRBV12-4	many	CASREIMNTEAFF
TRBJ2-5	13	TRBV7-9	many	CASSPQHQETQYF
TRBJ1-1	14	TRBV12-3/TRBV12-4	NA	CASSDGQRNTEAFF
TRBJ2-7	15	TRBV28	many	CASSLAPTGSYEQYF
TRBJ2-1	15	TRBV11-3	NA	CASSFGGEWDNEQFF
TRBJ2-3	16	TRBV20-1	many	CSARDPQGHLTDTQYF
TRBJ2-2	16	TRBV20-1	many	CSARDGTGSGTGELFF
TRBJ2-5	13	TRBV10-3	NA	CAISGGQEETQYF
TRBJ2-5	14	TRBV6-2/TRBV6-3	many	CASSVGRIQETQYF
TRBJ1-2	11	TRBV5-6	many	CASSGNYGYTF
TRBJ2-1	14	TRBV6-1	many	CASSEIPPGNEQFF
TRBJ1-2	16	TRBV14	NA	CASSALLAGANYGYTF
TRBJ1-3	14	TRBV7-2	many	CASSLGRQGNTIYF
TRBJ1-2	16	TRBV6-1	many	CASSESPAISGYGYTF
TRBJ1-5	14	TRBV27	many	CASSSGDSNQPQHF
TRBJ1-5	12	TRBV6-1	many	CASNRDKGPQHF
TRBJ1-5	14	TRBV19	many	CASSMGQSNQPQHF
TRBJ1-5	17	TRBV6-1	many	CASRSLRADPAGQPQHF
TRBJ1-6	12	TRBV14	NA	CASSQTVSPLHF
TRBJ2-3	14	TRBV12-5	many	CASGLGPSTDTQYF
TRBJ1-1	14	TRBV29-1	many	CSVPPGILGTEAFF
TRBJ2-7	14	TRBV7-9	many	CASSRTGGRYEQYF
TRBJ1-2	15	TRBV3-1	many	CASSLGHKGLYGYTF
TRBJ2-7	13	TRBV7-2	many	CASSLEYSGHGNF
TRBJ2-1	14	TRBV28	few	CASSLYPSGREQFF
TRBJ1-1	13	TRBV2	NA	CASSGMAEGEAFF
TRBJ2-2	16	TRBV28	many	CASSFRDWRSTGELFF
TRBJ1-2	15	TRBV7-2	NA	CACSGDGTGGYGYTF